The present T cell receptor beta chain was sequenced within a study of blood T cell repertoires in COVID-19. How the authors handled the data: From reference gene primer amplification, estimates of nucleated cell counts were derived. Repertoires were generated with immunoSEQ multiplex PCR, while TCRdb's copy carries only in-frame clones and drops some. From that table come the V and J calls and clone size; the DNA was used to work out D and trimming. The sample yields around 270,000 clones, 84% seen once. The germline V and J ends were trimmed by 5 bases and 5 bases, with 7 bases remaining between them. CDR1 is SEHNR and CDR2 is FQNEAQ in the germline V gene (reference sequence). This CDR3 contains 12 residues.

The sequencing input was peripheral blood. The sequence was collected from a woman in her 40s who had recovered from COVID-19. The V and J genes are TRBV7-9 and TRBJ1-5; maybe TRBD1 (6 bases). Written as DNA, the CDR3 is TGTGCCAGCAGCAGGACAGATCAGCCCCAGCATTTT. Translation gives CASSRTDQPQHF.